The clone carrying this T cell receptor beta chain was recorded only once. The germline gene is not matched at one end of the junction; a read error may be the cause. Using immunoSEQ multiplex PCR, the repertoire was profiled, and TCRdb retains in-frame clones only, with some absent. Of some 130,000 clones listed, around four fifths are singletons. The data belong to a study of cytomegalovirus exposure and HLA in healthy donors. The germline CDR1 and CDR2 sequences are MNHEY and SVGAGI. The CDR3 extends over 13 amino acids. The TCR originated in a man younger than 45 in good health and CMV-seropositive. The gene calls are TRBV6-5 and TRBJ2-1, with D unclear. The sequencing input was PBMCs. CDR3 DNA sequence: TGTGCCAGCAGTTACGCGACAAGTGGCCCCATGGTCTTC. It is translated as CASSYATSGPMVF.